This T cell receptor beta chain was identified during a study of OX40 agonist ivuxolimab in advanced cancers. The CDR3 sequence is 15 residues long. CDR1 KGHSH and CDR2 LQKENI come from the germline V gene. The V and J ends lost 3 bases and 2 bases, in that order; junction bases with no gene match: 6. Method: immunoSEQ multiplex PCR; TCRdb's copy keeps in-frame clones and lacks some. Altogether tens of thousands of clones are present, around 81% being singletons, with the ten largest covering over 1.3%. The clonotype originates from an adult with an advanced solid tumor such as melanoma, head and neck, liver or kidney cancer. The V and J genes are TRBV18 and TRBJ1-1, with 7 bases fitting TRBD1. The material sequenced was CD4+ or CD8+ T cells sorted from blood, taken in a trial of the OX40 agonist ivuxolimab. The CDR3: CASSPLRQGNTEAFF. As DNA, the CDR3 is TGTGCCAGCTCACCTCTAAGACAGGGAAACACTGAAGCTTTCTTT.